The 3 T cell receptor beta chains below all came from one sample that was sequenced in a study of Ad26.COV2.S vaccination and SARS-CoV-2 variants. This sample's treatment: roughly 20 received Ad26.COV2.S at low or high dose, single or two shots; several received placebo; per-sample allocation not given. Day 63 after the first injection of vaccine or placebo was the sampling time. The assay was immunoSEQ multiplex PCR, and TCRdb's table has in-frame clones only and misses some. The table includes roughly 380,000 clones, approximately 84% detected once. Sequenced material: peripheral blood, taken in a trial of Ad26.COV2.S vaccine versus placebo. The receptors derive from a person aged 18-65 years who received the Ad26.COV2.S COVID-19 vaccine or a placebo.

The rearrangement uses TRBV10-3 and TRBJ2-2; D is undetermined. Per germline, CDR1 ENHRY and CDR2 SYGVKD. Trimming cost V 2 bases and J 1 base, with 8 bases left between them. The CDR3 contains 15 residues. The DNA for the CDR3 is TGTGCCATCAGTGAGGTACTACAGAACACCGGGGAGCTGTTTTTT. Residues: CAISEVLQNTGELFF.

The chain uses TRBV6-5 and TRBJ1-2, with a tentative D call TRBD1 (5 bases). The CDR3 runs 14 residues. The V end lost 4 bases, the J end lost 8 bases, and 17 bases lay between the germline ends. Germline V gene lookup returns CDR1 MNHEY and CDR2 SVGAGI. As DNA, the CDR3 is TGTGCCAGCAGTTTGGGGGAGGGCCCATCCGGCTACACCTTC. Amino acids: CASSLGEGPSGYTF.

The table lists this clone with a count of one. J is TRBJ2-2 and V is TRBV4-3; 7 bases align to TRBD2. This CDR3 contains 18 residues. The trim removed 0 bases at V and 3 bases at J, leaving 10 bases unmatched. Germline lookup yields CDR1 LGHNA and CDR2 YSLEER. DNA for the CDR3: TGCGCCAGCAGCCAAGATCCCCTAGCGGAGGTGCACACCGGGGAGCTGTTTTTT. Translating gives CASSQDPLAEVHTGELFF.